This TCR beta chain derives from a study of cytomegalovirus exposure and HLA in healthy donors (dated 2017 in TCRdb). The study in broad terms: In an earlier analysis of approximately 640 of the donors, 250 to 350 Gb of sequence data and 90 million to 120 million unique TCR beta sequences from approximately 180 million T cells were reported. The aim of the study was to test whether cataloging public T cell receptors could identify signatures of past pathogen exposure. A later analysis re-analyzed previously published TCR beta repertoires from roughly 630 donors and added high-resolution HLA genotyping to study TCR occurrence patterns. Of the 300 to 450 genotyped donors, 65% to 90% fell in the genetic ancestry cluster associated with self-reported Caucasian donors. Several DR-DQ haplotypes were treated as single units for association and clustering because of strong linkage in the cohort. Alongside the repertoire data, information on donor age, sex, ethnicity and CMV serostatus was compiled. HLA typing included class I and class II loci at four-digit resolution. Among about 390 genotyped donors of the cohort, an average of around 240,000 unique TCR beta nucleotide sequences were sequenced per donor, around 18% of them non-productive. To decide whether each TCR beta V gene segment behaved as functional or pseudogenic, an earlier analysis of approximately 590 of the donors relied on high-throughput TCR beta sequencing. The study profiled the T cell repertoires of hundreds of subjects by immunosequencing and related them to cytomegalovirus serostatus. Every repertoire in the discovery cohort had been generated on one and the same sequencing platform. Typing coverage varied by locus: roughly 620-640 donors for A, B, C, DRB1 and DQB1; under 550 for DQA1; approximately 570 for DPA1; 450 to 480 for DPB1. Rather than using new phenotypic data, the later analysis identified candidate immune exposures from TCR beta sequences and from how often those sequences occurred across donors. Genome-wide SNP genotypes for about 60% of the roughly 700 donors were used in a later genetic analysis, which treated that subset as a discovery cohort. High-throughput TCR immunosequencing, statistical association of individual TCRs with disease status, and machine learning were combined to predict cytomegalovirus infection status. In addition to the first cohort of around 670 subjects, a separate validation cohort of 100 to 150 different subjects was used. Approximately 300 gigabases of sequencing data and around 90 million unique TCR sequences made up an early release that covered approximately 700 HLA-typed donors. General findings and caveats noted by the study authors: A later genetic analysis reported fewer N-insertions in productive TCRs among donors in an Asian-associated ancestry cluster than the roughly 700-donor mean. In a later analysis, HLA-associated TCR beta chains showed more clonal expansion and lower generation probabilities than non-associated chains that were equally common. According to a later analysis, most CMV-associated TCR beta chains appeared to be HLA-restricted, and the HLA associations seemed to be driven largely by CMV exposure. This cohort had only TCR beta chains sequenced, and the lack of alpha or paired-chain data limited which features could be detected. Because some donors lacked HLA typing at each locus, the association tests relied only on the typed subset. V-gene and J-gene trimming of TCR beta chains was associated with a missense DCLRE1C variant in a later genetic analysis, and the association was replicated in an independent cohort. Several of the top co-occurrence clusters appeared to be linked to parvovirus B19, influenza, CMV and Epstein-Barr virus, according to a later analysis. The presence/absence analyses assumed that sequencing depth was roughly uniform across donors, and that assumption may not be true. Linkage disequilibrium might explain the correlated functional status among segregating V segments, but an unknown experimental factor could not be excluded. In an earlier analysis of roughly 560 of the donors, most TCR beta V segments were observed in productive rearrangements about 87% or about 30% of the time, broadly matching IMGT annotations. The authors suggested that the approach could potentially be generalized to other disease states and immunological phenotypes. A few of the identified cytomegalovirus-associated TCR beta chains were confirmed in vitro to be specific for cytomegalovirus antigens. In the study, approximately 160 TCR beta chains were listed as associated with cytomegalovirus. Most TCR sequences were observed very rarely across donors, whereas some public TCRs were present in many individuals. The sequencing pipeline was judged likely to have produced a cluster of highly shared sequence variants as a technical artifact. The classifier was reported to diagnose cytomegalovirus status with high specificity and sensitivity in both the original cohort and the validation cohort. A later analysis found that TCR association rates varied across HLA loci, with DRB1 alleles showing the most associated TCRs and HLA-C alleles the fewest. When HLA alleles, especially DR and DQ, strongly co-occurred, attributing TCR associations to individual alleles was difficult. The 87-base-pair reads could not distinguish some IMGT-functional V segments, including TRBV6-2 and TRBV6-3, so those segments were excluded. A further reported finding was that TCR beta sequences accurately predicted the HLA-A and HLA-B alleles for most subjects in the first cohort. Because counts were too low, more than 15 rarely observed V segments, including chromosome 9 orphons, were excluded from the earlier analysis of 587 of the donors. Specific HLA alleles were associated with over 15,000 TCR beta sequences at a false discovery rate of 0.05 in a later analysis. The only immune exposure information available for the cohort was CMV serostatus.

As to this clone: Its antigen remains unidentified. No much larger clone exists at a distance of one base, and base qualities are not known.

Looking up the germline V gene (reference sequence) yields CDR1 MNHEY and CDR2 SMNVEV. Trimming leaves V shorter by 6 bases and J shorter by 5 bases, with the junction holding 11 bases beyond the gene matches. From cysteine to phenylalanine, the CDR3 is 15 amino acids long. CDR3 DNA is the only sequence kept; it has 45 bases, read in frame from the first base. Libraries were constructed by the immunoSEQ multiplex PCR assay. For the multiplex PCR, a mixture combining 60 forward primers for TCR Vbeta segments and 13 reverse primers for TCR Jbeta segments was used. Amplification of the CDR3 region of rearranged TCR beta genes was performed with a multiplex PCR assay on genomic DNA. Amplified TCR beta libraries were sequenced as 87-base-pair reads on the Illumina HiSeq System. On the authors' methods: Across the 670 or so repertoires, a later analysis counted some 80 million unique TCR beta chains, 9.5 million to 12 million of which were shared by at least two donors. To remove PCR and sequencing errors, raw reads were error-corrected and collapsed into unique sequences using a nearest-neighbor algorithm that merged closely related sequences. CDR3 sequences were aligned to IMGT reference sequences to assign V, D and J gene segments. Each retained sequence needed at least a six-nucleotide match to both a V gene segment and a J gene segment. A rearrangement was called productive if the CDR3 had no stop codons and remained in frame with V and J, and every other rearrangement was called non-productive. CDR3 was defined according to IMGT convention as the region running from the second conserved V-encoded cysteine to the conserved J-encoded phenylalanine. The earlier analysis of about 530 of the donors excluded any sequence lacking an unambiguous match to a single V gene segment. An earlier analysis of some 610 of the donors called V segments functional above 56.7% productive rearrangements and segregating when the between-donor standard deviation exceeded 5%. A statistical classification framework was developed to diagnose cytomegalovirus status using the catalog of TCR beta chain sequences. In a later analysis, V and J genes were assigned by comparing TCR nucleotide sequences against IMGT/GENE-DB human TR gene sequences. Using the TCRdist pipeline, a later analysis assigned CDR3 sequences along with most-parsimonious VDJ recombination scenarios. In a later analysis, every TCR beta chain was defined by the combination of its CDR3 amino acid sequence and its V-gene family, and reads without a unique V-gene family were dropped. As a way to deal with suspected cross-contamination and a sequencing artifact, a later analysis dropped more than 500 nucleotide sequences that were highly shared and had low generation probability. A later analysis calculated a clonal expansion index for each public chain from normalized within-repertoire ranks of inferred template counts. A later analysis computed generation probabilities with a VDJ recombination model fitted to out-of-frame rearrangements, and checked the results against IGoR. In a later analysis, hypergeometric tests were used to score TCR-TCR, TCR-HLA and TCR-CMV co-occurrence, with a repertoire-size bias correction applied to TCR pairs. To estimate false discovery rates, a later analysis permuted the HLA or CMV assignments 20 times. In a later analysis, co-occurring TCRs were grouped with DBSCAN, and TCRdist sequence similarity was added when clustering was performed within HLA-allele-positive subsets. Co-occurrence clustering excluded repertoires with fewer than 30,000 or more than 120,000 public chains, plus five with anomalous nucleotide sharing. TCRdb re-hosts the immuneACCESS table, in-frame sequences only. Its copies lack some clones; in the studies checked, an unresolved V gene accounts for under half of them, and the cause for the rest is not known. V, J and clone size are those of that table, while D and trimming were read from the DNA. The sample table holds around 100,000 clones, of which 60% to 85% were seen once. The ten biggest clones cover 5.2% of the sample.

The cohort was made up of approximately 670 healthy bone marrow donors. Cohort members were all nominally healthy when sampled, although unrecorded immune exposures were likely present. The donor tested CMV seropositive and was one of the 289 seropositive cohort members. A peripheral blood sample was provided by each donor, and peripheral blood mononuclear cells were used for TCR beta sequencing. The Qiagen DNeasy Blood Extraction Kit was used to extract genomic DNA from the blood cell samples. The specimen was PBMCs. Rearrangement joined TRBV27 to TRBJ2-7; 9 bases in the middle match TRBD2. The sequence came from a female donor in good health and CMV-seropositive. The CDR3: CASSLVGTSFDEQYF. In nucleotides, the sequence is TGTGCCAGCAGCCTGGTGGGGACTAGCTTCGACGAGCAGTACTTC.